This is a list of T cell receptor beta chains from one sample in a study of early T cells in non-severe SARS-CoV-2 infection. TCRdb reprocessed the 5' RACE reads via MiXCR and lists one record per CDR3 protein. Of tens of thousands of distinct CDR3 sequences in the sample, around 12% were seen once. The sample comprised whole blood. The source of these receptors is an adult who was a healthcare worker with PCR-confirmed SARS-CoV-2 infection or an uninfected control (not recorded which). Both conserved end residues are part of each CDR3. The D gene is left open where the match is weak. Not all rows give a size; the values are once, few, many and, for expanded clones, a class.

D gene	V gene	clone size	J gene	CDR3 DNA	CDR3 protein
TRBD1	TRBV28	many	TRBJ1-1	TGTGCCAGCAGTTTATTAACCCCAGGGGGGGCGGACACTGAAGCTTTCTTT	CASSLLTPGGADTEAFF
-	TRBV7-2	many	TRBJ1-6	TGTGCCAGCAGCTCCCTAATCCGGGCGGGGGGCGCGCCCCTCCACTTT	CASSSLIRAGGAPLHF
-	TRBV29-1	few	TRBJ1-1	TGCAGCCCTCATTGGGGCAAGAGGGCTTTCTTT	CSPHWGKRAFF
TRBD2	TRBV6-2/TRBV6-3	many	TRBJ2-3	TGTGCCAGCAGTTCCAGTTCAGGACTAGCGGGGCGGACAGATACGCAGTATTTT	CASSSSSGLAGRTDTQYF
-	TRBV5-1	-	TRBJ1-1	TGCGCCAGCAGTCGCAGGGGAATGAACACTGAAGCTTTCTTT	CASSRRGMNTEAFF
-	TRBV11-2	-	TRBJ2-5	TGTGCCAGCAGTAACCCCGCGGGGACCCAGTACTTC	CASSNPAGTQYF
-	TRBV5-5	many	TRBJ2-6	TGTGCCAGCAGCTTGGCGGCAGCTGGGGCCAACGTCCTGACTTTC	CASSLAAAGANVLTF
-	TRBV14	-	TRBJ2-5	TGTGCCAGCAGCCAAGATAGGCGCCGGGAGACCCAGTACTTC	CASSQDRRRETQYF
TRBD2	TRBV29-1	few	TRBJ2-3	TGCAGCGTTAAGCGGGAAACAGATACGCAGTATTTT	CSVKRETDTQYF
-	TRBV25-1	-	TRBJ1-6	TGTGTCAGCAGTGAATTGAGGGGCAGGGGTTCACCCCTCCACTTT	CVSSELRGRGSPLHF
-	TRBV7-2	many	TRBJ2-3	TGTGCCAGCAGCTTAGTGGGGGATACGCAGTATTTT	CASSLVGDTQYF
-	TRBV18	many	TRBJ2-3	TGTGCCAGCTCACCGGAACAGGGAACATCAAGCACAGATACGCAGTATTTT	CASSPEQGTSSTDTQYF
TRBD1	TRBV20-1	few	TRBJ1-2	TGCAGTGCTCGACAGGGGGCGCAGGGCTACACCTTC	CSARQGAQGYTF
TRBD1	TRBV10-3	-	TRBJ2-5	TGTCCCATCAGTGAGTCGGGGACAGTGGAGACCCAGTACTTC	CPISESGTVETQYF
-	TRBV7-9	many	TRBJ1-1	TGTGCCAGCAGCTCCCCTCGTACTGAAGCTTTCTTT	CASSSPRTEAFF
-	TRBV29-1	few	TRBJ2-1	TGCAGCGTTGGCCCCAGTCGCAATGAGCAGTTCTTC	CSVGPSRNEQFF
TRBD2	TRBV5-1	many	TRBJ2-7	TGCGCCAGCAGCTCCGGGACTAGCGCCAACGAGCAGTACTTC	CASSSGTSANEQYF
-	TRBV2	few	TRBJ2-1	TGTGCCAGCAGTGAGGTCTATTCCGGGAATGAGCAGTTCTTC	CASSEVYSGNEQFF
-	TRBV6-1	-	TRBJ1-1	TGTGCCAGTACCGTTCTGAGGGGCTCTGAAGCTTTCTTT	CASTVLRGSEAFF
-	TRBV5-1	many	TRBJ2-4	TGCGCCAGCAGCCCAGCGGGCCAAAACATTCAGTACTTC	CASSPAGQNIQYF
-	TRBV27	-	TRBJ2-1	TGTGCCAGCAGTTTATTGTCGTTTGGAGACAATGAGCAGTTCTTC	CASSLLSFGDNEQFF
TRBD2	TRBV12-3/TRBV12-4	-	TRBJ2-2	TGTGCCAGCAGTTTAATTAGCGGGAGGAACACCGGGGAGCTGTTTTTT	CASSLISGRNTGELFF
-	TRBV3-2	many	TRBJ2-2	TGTGCCAGCAGCCCCCGGCTAAGGCGGGGGCAGAACACCGGGGAGCTGTTTTTT	CASSPRLRRGQNTGELFF
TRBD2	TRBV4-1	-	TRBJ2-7	TGCGCCAGCAGCCAAGACCCCAGCGGGGGGGCTGGCTACGAGCAGTACTTC	CASSQDPSGGAGYEQYF
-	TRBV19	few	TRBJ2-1	TGTGCCAGTAGTATCATTCCGGGTATGCAGTTCTTC	CASSIIPGMQFF
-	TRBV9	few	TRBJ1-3	TGTGCCAGCAGCGACCCCCGGTCCGGACAGAGCTCTGGAAACACCATATATTTT	CASSDPRSGQSSGNTIYF
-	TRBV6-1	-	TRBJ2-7	TGTGCCAGCGGGCCCGGTCTTCGCTACGAGCAGTACTTC	CASGPGLRYEQYF
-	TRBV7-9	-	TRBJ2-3	TGTGCCAGCAGCCATGCAGGGTCCGCAGATACGCAGTATTTT	CASSHAGSADTQYF
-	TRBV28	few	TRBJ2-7	TGTGCCAGCACAGGGAGCCTCTACGAGCAGTACTTC	CASTGSLYEQYF
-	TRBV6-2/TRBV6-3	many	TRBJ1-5	TGTGCCAGCAGTCCAGTAGGGGATCCCCAGCATTTT	CASSPVGDPQHF
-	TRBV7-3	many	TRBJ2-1	TGTGCCAGCAGCTACGGGGCGAGGGATGAGCAGTTCTTC	CASSYGARDEQFF
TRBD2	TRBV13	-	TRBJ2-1	TGTGCCAGCAGCTTCCGGCGGGTGATACTAGCGGGAAACTTCTACAATGAGCAGTTCTTC	CASSFRRVILAGNFYNEQFF
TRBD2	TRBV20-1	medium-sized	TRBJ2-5	TGCAGTGCTAGAGGGGCTAGCGGGAGTGATAGGGCGGGGCCCCTTGAGACCCAGTACTTC	CSARGASGSDRAGPLETQYF
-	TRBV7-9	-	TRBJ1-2	TGTGCCAGCAGCTTAGTGATGGGCGGGAGCTACACCTTC	CASSLVMGGSYTF
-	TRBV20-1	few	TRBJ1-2	TGCAGTGCCTGGGGGGGAACATCGAAGGGCCACTATGGCTACACCTTC	CSAWGGTSKGHYGYTF
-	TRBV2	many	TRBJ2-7	TGTGCCAGCAGTGAGGGGTTAGCAGACTACGAGCAGTACTTC	CASSEGLADYEQYF
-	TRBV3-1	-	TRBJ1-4	TGTGCCAGCAGCCAGTGGACAGCGGGACTCCGGGACCGTGAAAAACTGTTTTTT	CASSQWTAGLRDREKLFF
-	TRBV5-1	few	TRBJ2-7	TGCGCCAGCAGCTCCCCCGGCGCCTCCTACGAGCAGTACTTC	CASSSPGASYEQYF
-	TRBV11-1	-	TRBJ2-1	TGTCCCAGCAGCTCCCGGAGGTTAAATGAGCAGTTCTTC	CPSSSRRLNEQFF
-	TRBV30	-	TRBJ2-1	TGTGCCTGGAGTGTAGGGCTAGCTCCGTACAATGAGCAGTTCTTC	CAWSVGLAPYNEQFF
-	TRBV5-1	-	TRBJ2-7	TGCGCCAGCAGGGTGGACAGTTTTTCCTACGAGCAGTACTTC	CASRVDSFSYEQYF
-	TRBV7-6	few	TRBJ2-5	TGTGCCAGCAGCTCCCGGGGACAAGAGACCCAGTACTTC	CASSSRGQETQYF
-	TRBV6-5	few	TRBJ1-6	TGTGCCAGCAGTTACTCAGAGATCTCCTATAATTCACCCCTCCACTTT	CASSYSEISYNSPLHF
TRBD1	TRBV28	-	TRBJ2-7	TGTGCCAGCAGTTTATATGGACAGGGGGGCGAATCCTACGAGCAGTACTTC	CASSLYGQGGESYEQYF
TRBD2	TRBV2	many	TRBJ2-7	TGTGCCAGCAGACAAACTGCTAGCGGGACCTACTACGAGCAGTACTTC	CASRQTASGTYYEQYF
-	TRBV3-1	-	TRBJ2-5	TGTGCCAGCAGCCAAGATATAGAGGTTGGGACCCAGTACTTC	CASSQDIEVGTQYF
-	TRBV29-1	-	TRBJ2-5	TGCAGCGTTGAAGAGGCGGGGAAACTCCCACGAGAGACCCAGTACTTC	CSVEEAGKLPRETQYF
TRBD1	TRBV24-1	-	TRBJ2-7	TGTGCCACCAGTGACGAATATGGGACAGGATCACGCCTGCTTCCCTACGAGCAGTACTTC	CATSDEYGTGSRLLPYEQYF
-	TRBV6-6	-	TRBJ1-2	TGTGCCAGCAGGAGGGAGACAGGAGATGGCTACACCTTC	CASRRETGDGYTF
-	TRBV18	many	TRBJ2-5	TGTGCCAGCTCACCACGTCCCAAAGAGACCCAGTACTTC	CASSPRPKETQYF
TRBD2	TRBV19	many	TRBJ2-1	TGTGCCAGTAGTATTGGTAGCGGGCTCCACAATGAGCAGTTCTTC	CASSIGSGLHNEQFF
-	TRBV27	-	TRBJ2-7	TGTGTCAGCAGTTTCAGGGAAGGGGCCTACGAGCAGTACTTC	CVSSFREGAYEQYF
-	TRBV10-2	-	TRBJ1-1	TGCGCCAGCAGAGATTTTTCCACTGAAGCTTTCTTT	CASRDFSTEAFF
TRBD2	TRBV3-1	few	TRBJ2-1	TGTGCCAGCAGCCTCTCGACCGGGGGGGCCTACAATGAGCAGTTCTTC	CASSLSTGGAYNEQFF
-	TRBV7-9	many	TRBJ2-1	TGTGCCAGCACCAGGGCGGAATCCTACAATGAGCAGTTCTTC	CASTRAESYNEQFF
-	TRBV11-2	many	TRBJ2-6	TGTGCCAGCAGCGCTATTAGAGGGGCCAACGTCCTGACTTTC	CASSAIRGANVLTF
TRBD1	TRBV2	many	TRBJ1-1	TGTGCCAGCAGTCCCCGACAGGGCTTGGCTGAAGCTTTCTTT	CASSPRQGLAEAFF